This note documents a single TCR beta chain sequence. Its recognized antigen is unknown. One base away there is no much larger clone; base qualities are not given. The data originate from a study of blood T cell repertoires in COVID-19 (dated by TCRdb to the early 2020s). Regarding the complete study: Samples from collaborators originated in the United States, Italy and Spain and spanned both the acute and convalescent phases of COVID-19. The material from the prospective study consisted of cDNA or gDNA derived from T cells, B-cell-depleted T cells, or PBMCs. Where HLA class I and class II types were available, the types were taken from metadata supplied by the sample provider, not from assay-based typing. The samples were drawn from two sources: the first 160 participants of the ongoing ImmuneRACE study, and 1,254 subjects contributed by 6 global collaborators. Deeply sampled blood TCRbeta repertoires from subjects exposed to, actively infected with, or recovered from COVID-19 were included in the dataset. The sample metadata nearly always contained a de-identified subject ID, COVID-19 status, age in years and sex. The repertoires were released in a freely available public database intended as a resource for research on the immune response to SARS-CoV-2.

Enrolling through a virtual design, the prospective study's participants ranged in age from roughly 18 to 90 years and lived across 24 United States geographic areas. In the prospective study, participants were assigned to cohorts based on the clinical history participants reported in a screening survey and a study questionnaire. ImmuneRACE Cohort 3 recovered participants were defined by two consecutive negative NP/OP PCR tests, healthcare professional clearance, or symptom resolution. Mobile phlebotomists in the prospective study collected whole blood, serum and a nasopharyngeal or oropharyngeal swab from every participant. Participants in the prospective study had the option to provide additional blood draws and questionnaires over a roughly 2-month period. Blood samples from the prospective study were shipped frozen or at room temperature prior to DNA extraction. Summary of the overall study and its limitations: Clinical and demographic metadata were provided uncurated, with the amount varying by source and participant.

The immunoSEQ Assay, a bias-controlled multiplex PCR, was used to amplify TCRbeta CDR3 regions from genomic DNA. On the study's bioinformatics: The number of nucleated cells in each sample was estimated by amplification of reference gene primers within the assay. Sequence reads were collapsed and filtered to measure the absolute abundance of every unique TCRbeta CDR3 rearrangement. For each sample, productive Simpson clonality was calculated by taking the square root of Simpson's diversity index across productive rearrangements. Entries here come from immuneACCESS through TCRdb and include only in-frame sequences with V and J called. Some clones fail to appear in such tables; in the studies checked, an unresolved V gene covers under half of the shortfall, and the cause of the remainder is unknown. From that table come the V and J calls and clone size; the DNA was used to work out D and trimming. This sample is represented by a few hundred thousand clones; less than 85% of them were singletons. Of the sample, approximately 19% falls within the top ten clones.

Sequencing was carried out using PBMCs or T cells enriched from blood (not recorded which). This TCR derives from a man in his forties or fifties who had recovered from COVID-19.

The DNA sequence reads TGCGCCAGCAGCCAAGGGTGGGGACTGTACAATGAGCAGTTCTTC. This sequence encodes CASSQGWGLYNEQFF. The chain is made from TRBV4-1 and TRBJ2-1; a weak D assignment points to TRBD2 (6 bases agree). Via the germline V gene, CDR1 is MGHRA and CDR2 YSYEKL. V is cut by 1 base and J by 4 bases, and the space between the germline ends is 11 bases. The CDR3, from cysteine to phenylalanine, totals 15 residues. Kept here is only the CDR3 DNA, which spans 45 bases and is read in frame from base 1.